Detailed here is one T cell receptor beta chain. The table lists this clone with a few counts. Its antigen has not been determined. No base-level quality is on record; no much larger clone is a single base apart. The data stem from a study of blood T cell repertoires in COVID-19 (dated by TCRdb to the early 2020s). Background on the whole study: Samples covering the acute and convalescent phases of COVID-19 were provided by collaborators in the United States, Italy and Spain. Nearly every sample came with metadata listing a de-identified subject ID, COVID-19 status, age in years and sex. Samples were obtained from the ongoing ImmuneRACE study (first 160 participants) and from 1,200 or so subjects provided by 6 global collaborators. HLA class I and class II types, where available, came from metadata supplied by the sample provider rather than from assay-based typing. The dataset comprised deeply sampled blood TCRbeta repertoires from subjects exposed to, actively infected with, or recovered from COVID-19. The repertoires were released in a freely available public database meant as a resource for research on the immune response to SARS-CoV-2. The material from the prospective study consisted of cDNA or gDNA derived from T cells, B-cell-depleted T cells, or PBMCs.

One collaborating source in Seattle enrolled patients while the patients were actively infected and followed the patients over time throughout the course of disease. Each collaborating institution followed its own protocols to collect whole blood in K2EDTA tubes. For TCRbeta analysis, collaborators shipped samples as frozen whole blood, isolated PBMCs, or DNA extracted from either of those sample types. General study outcomes and caveats: Clinical and demographic metadata were provided uncurated, with the amount varying by source and participant.

The germline V gene specifies SGHNT as CDR1 and YENEEA as CDR2. V was cut back by 1 base and J by 6 bases, leaving a gap of 11 bases between them. The CDR3 has 14 amino acids, counting the end cysteine and phenylalanine. The kept DNA is CDR3 alone, 42 bases in frame from the first base. The immunoSEQ Assay, a bias-controlled multiplex PCR, was used to amplify TCRbeta CDR3 regions from genomic DNA. In the authors' own workflow: The number of nucleated cells in each sample was estimated from the amplification of reference gene primers within the assay. To quantify the absolute abundance of each unique TCRbeta CDR3 rearrangement, sequence reads were collapsed and filtered. For each sample, productive Simpson clonality was calculated as the square root of Simpson's diversity index over productive rearrangements. TCRdb limited this immuneACCESS table to in-frame rearrangements with V and J called. A share of clones is missing; checked studies link under half to unresolved V genes, and the rest is unexplained. That table supplies the V and J calls and clone size; D and trimming were determined from the DNA. Across this sample there are some 68,000 clones, with less than 95% seen only once. The ten largest clones add up to around 0.52% of the sample.

The TCR was taken from a man between 45 and 60 years old with COVID-19, enrolled during active disease. Sequencing was carried out using peripheral blood. Rearrangement joined TRBV11-3 to TRBJ2-3, with a weak D call of TRBD2 (5 bases match). Read as DNA, the sequence is TGTGCCAGCAGCTTAGGAGGGTCGACGGATACGCAGTATTTT. Its translation reads: CASSLGGSTDTQYF. With the portions outside the CDR3 filled from the reference TRBV11-3 and TRBJ2-3 genes, the complete variable region becomes EAGVVQSPRYKIIEKKQPVAFWCNPISGHNTLYWYLQNLGQGPELLIRYENEEAVDDSQLPKDRFSAERLKGVDSTLKIQPAELGDSAVYLCASSLGGSTDTQYFGPGTRLTVL.